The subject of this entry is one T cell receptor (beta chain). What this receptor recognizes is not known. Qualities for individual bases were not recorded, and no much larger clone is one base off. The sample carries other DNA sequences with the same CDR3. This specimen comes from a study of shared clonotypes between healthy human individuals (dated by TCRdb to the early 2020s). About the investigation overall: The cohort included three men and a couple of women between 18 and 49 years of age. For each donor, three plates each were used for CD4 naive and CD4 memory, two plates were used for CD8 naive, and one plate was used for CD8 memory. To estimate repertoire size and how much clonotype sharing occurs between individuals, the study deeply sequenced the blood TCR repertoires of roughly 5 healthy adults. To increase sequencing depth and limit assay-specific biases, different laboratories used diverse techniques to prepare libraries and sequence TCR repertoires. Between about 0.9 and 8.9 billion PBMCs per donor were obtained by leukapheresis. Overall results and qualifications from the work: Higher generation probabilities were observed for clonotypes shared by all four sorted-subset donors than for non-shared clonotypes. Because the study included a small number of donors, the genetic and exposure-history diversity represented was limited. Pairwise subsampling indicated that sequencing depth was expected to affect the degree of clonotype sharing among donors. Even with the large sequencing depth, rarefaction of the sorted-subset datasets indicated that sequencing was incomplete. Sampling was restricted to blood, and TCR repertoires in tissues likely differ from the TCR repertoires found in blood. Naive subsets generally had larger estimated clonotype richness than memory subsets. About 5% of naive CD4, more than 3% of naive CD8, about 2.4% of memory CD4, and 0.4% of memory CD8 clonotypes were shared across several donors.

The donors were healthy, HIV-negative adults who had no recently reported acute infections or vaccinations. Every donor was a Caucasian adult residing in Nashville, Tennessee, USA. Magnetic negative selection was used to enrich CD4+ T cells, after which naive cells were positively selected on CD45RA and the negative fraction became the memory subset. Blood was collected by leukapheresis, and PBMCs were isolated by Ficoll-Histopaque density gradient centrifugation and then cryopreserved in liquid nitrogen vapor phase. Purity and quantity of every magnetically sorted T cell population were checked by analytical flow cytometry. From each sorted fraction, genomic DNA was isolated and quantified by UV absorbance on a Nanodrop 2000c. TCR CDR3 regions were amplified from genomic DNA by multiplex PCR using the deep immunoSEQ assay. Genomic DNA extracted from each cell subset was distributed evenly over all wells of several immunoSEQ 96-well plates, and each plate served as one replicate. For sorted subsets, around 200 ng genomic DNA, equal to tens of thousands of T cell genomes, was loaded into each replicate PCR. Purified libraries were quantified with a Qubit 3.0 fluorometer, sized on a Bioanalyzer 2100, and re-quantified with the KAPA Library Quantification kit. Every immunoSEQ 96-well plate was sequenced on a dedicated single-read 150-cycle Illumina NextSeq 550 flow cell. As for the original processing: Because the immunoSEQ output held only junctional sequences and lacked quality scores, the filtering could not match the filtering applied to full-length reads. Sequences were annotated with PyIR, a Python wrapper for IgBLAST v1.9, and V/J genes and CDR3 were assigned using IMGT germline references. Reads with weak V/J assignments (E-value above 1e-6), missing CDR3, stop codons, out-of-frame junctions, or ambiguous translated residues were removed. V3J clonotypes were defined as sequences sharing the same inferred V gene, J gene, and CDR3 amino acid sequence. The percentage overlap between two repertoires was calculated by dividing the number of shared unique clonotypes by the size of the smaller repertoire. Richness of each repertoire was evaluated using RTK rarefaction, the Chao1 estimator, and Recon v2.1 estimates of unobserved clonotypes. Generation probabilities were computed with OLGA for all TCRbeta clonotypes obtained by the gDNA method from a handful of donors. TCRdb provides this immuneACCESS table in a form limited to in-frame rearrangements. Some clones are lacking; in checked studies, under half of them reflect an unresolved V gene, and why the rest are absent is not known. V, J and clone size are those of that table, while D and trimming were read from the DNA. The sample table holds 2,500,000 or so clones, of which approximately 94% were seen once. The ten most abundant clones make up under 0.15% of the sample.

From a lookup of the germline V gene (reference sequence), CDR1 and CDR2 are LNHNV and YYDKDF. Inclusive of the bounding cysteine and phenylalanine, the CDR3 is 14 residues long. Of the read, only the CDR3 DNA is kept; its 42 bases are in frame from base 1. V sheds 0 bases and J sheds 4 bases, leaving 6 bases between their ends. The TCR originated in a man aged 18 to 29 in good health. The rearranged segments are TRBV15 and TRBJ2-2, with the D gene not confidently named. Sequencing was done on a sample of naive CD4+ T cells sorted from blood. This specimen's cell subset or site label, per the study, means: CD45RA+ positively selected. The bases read TGTGCCACCAGCAGAGATCGGGTCACCGGGGAGCTGTTTTTT. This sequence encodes CATSRDRVTGELFF.